The TCR beta chain under discussion was sequenced for a study of blood T cell repertoires in COVID-19. For the study at large: COVID-19 samples collected from the United States, Italy and Spain covered acute and convalescent phases. Sample material is recorded as cDNA or gDNA derived from T cells, B-cell-depleted T cells, or PBMCs.

Only in-frame clones appear in the TCRdb table, and some are missing; sequencing was by immunoSEQ multiplex PCR. The table shows roughly 200,000 clones, with around nine tenths occurring only once. This CDR3 has 12 residues. V lost 6 bases, J lost 3 bases, and 6 bases lay in between. This TCR derives from a young woman who had recovered from COVID-19. The material sequenced was peripheral blood. The chain couples TRBV12-3 or TRBV12-4 to TRBJ1-5; no firm D call. The CDR3: CASSLPNQPQHF. The CDR3 DNA reads as TGTGCCAGCAGCCTTCCCAATCAGCCCCAGCATTTT.